Listed below are T cell receptor beta chains from one sample, sequenced in a study of T cell repertoires in cytomegalovirus infection. TCRdb processed the reads anew with MiXCR; each CDR3 protein has one entry. The sample has roughly 150,000 distinct CDR3 sequences; 23% are singletons. The sample was PBMCs. The source is a human donor in good health (CMV status not recorded). Some clones in this sample may be carry-over from other donors' samples. Both conserved end residues are part of each CDR3. The D gene is left open where the match is weak. Size values are once, few and many counts, or a class for expanded clones, and some rows have none.

many	TRBV11-2	TRBJ2-2	.	CASRAGVWDTNTGELFF	TGTGCCAGCAGGGCGGGGGTGTGGGACACTAACACCGGGGAGCTGTTTTTT
few	TRBV28	TRBJ1-6	.	CASQPEGFSYNSPLHF	TGTGCCAGCCAGCCTGAGGGGTTCTCCTATAATTCACCCCTCCACTTT
.	TRBV3-1	TRBJ2-7	.	CASSPDGEYEQYF	TGTGCCAGCAGCCCCGACGGGGAGTACGAGCAGTACTTC
.	TRBV28	TRBJ1-2	.	CASSFSNYGYTF	TGTGCCAGCAGTTTCTCCAACTATGGCTACACCTTC
.	TRBV24-1	TRBJ1-4	.	CATSDSGVGKLFF	TGTGCCACCAGTGATTCAGGCGTAGGAAAACTGTTTTTT
few	TRBV28	TRBJ1-1	.	CASRIKGGLNTEAFF	TGTGCCAGCAGAATCAAGGGGGGGCTGAACACTGAAGCTTTCTTT
few	TRBV6-5	TRBJ2-5	TRBD1	CASRKTGVETQYF	TGTGCCAGCAGGAAGACAGGGGTAGAGACCCAGTACTTC
many	TRBV11-1	TRBJ2-7	.	CASSLELPTALAYEQYF	TGTGCCAGCAGCCTAGAATTACCGACAGCCTTAGCGTACGAGCAGTACTTC
many	TRBV7-4	TRBJ1-3	TRBD1	CASSLVHDRGRPPTSGNTIYF	TGTGCCAGCAGCTTAGTACACGACAGGGGTAGACCGCCGACCTCTGGAAACACCATATATTTT
once	TRBV29-1	TRBJ2-2	.	CSVELNTGELFF	TGCAGCGTTGAGTTGAACACCGGGGAGCTGTTTTTT
few	TRBV28	TRBJ1-2	TRBD1	CASSFPLGTGYGYTF	TGTGCCAGCAGTTTCCCACTCGGGACAGGCTATGGCTACACCTTC
many	TRBV7-2	TRBJ2-2	TRBD2	CASSLNLAGGSGELFF	TGTGCCAGCAGCTTAAATCTAGCGGGAGGTTCGGGGGAGCTGTTTTTT
.	TRBV11-2	TRBJ2-2	.	CASFTRPFGELFF	TGTGCCAGCTTCACTAGACCCTTCGGGGAGCTGTTTTTT
.	TRBV5-1	TRBJ2-1	.	CASSLGQVVSPNEQFF	TGCGCCAGCAGCTTGGGACAGGTGGTTTCCCCTAATGAGCAGTTCTTC
many	TRBV13	TRBJ2-7	.	CASSLRWVGEQYF	TGTGCCAGCAGCTTGAGGTGGGTCGGCGAGCAGTACTTC
.	TRBV28	TRBJ1-1	.	CASSFPALNGFLNTEAFF	TGTGCCAGCAGTTTCCCGGCATTAAACGGGTTCTTGAACACTGAAGCTTTCTTT
.	TRBV24-1	TRBJ2-1	.	CATSDLQGQGGEQFF	TGTGCCACCAGTGATCTTCAAGGACAGGGAGGGGAGCAGTTCTTC
.	TRBV12-3/TRBV12-4	TRBJ2-2	TRBD2	CASSFGREGGELFF	TGTGCCAGCAGTTTCGGGCGGGAGGGCGGGGAGCTGTTTTTT
few	TRBV28	TRBJ2-7	.	CASSIQKTTYEQYF	TGTGCCAGCAGCATCCAGAAGACTACCTACGAGCAGTACTTC
.	TRBV7-3	TRBJ2-2	TRBD1	CASSLTGQGTGELFF	TGTGCCAGCAGCTTAACGGGACAGGGGACCGGGGAGCTGTTTTTT
.	TRBV6-2/TRBV6-3	TRBJ1-2	TRBD1	CASSSTGTGDRYGYTF	TGTGCCAGCAGTTCAACCGGGACAGGGGATCGCTATGGCTACACCTTC
few	TRBV6-6	TRBJ2-3	.	CASSYRGSGGRTDTQYF	TGTGCCAGCAGTTACCGGGGGTCGGGGGGCCGCACAGATACGCAGTATTTT
few	TRBV28	TRBJ1-6	TRBD1	CASTSGQGARSPLHF	TGTGCCAGCACTAGCGGACAGGGGGCAAGGTCACCCCTCCACTTT
many	TRBV28	TRBJ2-2	.	CASSFARQGGRELFF	TGTGCCAGCAGTTTTGCCCGACAGGGAGGAAGGGAGCTGTTTTTT
few	TRBV4-1	TRBJ1-1	.	CASSLFDTNTEAFF	TGCGCCAGCAGCCTGTTTGACACGAACACTGAAGCTTTCTTT
few	TRBV5-5	TRBJ1-3	.	CASSLAWTAGNTISF	TGTGCCAGCAGCTTGGCGTGGACAGCTGGAAACACCATATCTTTC
many	TRBV6-2/TRBV6-3	TRBJ2-7	.	CASSYRGSPYEQYF	TGTGCCAGCAGTTACCGGGGATCCCCCTACGAGCAGTACTTC
.	TRBV28	TRBJ1-1	.	CASSFTPANEAFF	TGTGCCAGCAGTTTTACACCTGCAAATGAAGCTTTCTTT